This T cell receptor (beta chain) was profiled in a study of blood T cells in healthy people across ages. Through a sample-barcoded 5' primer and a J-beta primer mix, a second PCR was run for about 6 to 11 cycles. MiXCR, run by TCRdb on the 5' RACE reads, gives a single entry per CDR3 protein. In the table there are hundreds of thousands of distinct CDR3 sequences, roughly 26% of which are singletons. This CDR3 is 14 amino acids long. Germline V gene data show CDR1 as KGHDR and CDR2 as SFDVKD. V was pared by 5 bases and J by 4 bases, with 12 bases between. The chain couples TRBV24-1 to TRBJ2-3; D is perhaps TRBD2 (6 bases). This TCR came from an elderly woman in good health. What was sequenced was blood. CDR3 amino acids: CATSASRGADTQYF. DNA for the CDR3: TGTGCCACCAGTGCTTCGCGGGGTGCAGATACGCAGTATTTT.